Sequencing of this T cell receptor beta chain was carried out in a study of B cell selection in AIRE deficiency. Method: immunoSEQ multiplex PCR; TCRdb's copy keeps in-frame clones and lacks some. In the table there are some 22,000 clones, roughly 96% of which are singletons. This CDR3 is 12 amino acids long. Germline V gives CDR1 ENHRY, CDR2 SYGVKD. Trimming stripped 8 bases from V and 0 bases from J, with 7 bases between. The sorted conventional CD4 T cells were gated as CD4+CD127+. Unrelated healthy donors provided the controls. This clone has a single count. Its target is unknown. Study conclusions and caveats: Only TCRbeta was sequenced; about 35% of shared healthy Treg sequences appeared in Tconv. About 30.6% of healthy-donor shared Treg TCRbeta sequences appeared in patient Tconv cells.

The chain joins TRBV10-3 to TRBJ1-1; D is uncertain. The sequence came from a human donor in good health. Sequenced input: CD4+CD127+ conventional T cells sorted from PBMCs. CDR3 residues: CAIADVNTEAFF. As DNA, the CDR3 is TGTGCCATCGCCGACGTGAACACTGAAGCTTTCTTT.